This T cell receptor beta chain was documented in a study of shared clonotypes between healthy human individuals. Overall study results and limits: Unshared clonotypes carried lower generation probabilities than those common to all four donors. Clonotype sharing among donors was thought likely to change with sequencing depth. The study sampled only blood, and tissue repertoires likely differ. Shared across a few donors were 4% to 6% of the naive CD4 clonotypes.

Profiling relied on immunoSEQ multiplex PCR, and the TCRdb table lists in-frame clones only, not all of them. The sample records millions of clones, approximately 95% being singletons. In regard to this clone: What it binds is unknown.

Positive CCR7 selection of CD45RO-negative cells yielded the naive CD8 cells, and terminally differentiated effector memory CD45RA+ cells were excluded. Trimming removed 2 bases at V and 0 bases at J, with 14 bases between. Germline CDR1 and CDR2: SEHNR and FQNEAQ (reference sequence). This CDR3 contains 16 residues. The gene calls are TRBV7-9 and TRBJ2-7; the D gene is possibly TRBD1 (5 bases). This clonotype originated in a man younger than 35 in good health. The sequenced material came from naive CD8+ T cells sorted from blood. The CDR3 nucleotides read TGTGCCAGCAGCTTATCGCCAGGACACACCTCCTACGAGCAGTACTTC. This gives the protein CASSLSPGHTSYEQYF.